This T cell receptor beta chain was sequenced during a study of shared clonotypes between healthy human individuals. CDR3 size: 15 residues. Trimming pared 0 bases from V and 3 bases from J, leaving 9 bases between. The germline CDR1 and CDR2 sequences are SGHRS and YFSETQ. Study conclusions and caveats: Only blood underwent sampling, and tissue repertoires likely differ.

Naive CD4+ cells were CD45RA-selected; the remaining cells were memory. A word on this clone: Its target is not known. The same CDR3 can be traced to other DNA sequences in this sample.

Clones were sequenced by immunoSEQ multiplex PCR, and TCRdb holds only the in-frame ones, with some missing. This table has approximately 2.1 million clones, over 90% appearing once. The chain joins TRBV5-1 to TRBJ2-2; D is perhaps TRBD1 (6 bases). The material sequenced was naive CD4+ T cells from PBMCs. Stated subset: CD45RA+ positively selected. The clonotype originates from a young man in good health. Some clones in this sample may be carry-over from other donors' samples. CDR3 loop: CASSLGQEYTGELFF. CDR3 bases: TGCGCCAGCAGCTTGGGACAGGAATACACCGGGGAGCTGTTTTTT.